This T cell receptor beta chain comes out of a study of radiation and T cells in renal cell carcinoma. The study, taken as a whole, reports: In blood, top tumor clones expanded by 2 weeks, shrinking by 4. Baseline intratumoral clonotype presence is unknown without pretreatment biopsies.

Repertoires were generated with immunoSEQ multiplex PCR, while TCRdb's copy carries only in-frame clones and drops some. The sample contains about 160,000 clones, around 90% of which appear only once. The CDR3 spans 13 residues. CDR1 and CDR2 from the germline V gene are SGHTA and FQGNSA. Between the trimmed V and J ends, which lost 5 bases and 4 bases, there was a span of 12 bases. Time point defined: baseline pretreatment blood. As to treatment: 15 Gy SBRT to primary tumor, nephrectomy 4 weeks later. Radiation-treated patients gave blood at baseline, week 2 and week 4. This clone was observed once. Its antigen is undetermined.

This receptor was identified in a woman aged 70-85 years with renal cell carcinoma. The V call is TRBV7-2, the J call TRBJ2-7; D gene uncertain. Material: blood, obtained from a patient whose treatment included radiotherapy and nephrectomy. The CDR3: CASSPRATYEQYF. Written as DNA, the CDR3 is TGTGCCAGCAGCCCACGGGCCACATACGAGCAGTACTTC. Variable domain in full (rest from reference TRBV7-2 and TRBJ2-7): GAGVSQSPSNKVTEKGKDVELRCDPISGHTALYWYRQSLGQGLEFLIYFQGNSAPDKSGLPSDRFSAERTGGSVSTLTIQRTQQEDSAVYLCASSPRATYEQYFGPGTRLTVT.